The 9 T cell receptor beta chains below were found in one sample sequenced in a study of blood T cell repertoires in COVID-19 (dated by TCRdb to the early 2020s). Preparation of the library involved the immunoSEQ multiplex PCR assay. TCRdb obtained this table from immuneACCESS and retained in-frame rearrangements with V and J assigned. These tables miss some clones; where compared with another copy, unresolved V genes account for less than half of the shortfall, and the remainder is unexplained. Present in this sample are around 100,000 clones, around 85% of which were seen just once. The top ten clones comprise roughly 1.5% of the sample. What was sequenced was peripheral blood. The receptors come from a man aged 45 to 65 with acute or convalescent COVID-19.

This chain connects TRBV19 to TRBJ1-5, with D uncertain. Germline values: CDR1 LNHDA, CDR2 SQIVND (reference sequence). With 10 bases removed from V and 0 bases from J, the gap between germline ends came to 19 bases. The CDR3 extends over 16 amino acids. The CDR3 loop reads CATTPSTTLSNQPQHF. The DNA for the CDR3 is TGTGCCACAACGCCGTCGACAACCCTTAGCAATCAGCCCCAGCATTTT.

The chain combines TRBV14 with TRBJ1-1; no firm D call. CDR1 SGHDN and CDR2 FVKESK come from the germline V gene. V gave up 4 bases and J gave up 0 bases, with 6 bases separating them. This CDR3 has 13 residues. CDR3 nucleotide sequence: TGTGCCAGCAGCCTGGCAATGAACACTGAAGCTTTCTTT. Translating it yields CASSLAMNTEAFF.

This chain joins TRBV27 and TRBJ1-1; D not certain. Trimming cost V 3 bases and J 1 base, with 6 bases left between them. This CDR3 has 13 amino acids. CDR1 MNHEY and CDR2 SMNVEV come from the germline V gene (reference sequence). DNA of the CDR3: TGTGCCAGCAGTTTGGGCGCGAACACTGAAGCTTTCTTT. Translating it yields CASSLGANTEAFF.

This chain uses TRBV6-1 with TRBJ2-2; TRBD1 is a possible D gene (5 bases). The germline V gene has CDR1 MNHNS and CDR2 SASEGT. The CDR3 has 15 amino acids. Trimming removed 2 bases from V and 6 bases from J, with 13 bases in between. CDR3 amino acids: CASSEMAGMAGELFF. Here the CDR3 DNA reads TGTGCCAGCAGTGAAATGGCAGGGATGGCCGGGGAGCTGTTTTTT.

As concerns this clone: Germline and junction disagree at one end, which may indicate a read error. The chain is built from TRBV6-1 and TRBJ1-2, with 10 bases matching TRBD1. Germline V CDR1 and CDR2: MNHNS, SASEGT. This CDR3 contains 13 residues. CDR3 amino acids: CASGDRGRHGYTF. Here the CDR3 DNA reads TGTGCCAGCGGTGACAGGGGGCGGCATGGCTACACCTTC.

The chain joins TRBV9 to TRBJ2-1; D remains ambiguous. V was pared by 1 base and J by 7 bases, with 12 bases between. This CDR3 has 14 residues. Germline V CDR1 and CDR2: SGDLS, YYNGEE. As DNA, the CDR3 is TGTGCCAGCAGCGTAACAACATCGTGGAATGAGCAGTTCTTC. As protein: CASSVTTSWNEQFF.

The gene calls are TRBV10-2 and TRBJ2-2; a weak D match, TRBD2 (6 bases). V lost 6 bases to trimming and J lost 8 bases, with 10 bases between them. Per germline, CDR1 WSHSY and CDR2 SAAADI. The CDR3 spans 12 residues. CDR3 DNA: TGCGCCAGCAGGACGGGGGAAGGGGAGCTGTTTTTT. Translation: CASRTGEGELFF.

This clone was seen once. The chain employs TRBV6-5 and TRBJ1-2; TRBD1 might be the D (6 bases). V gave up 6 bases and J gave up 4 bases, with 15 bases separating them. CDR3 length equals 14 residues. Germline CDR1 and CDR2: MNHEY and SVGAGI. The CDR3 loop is CASSVAGVSYGYTF. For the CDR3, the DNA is TGTGCCAGCAGCGTTGCAGGGGTTAGCTATGGCTACACCTTC.

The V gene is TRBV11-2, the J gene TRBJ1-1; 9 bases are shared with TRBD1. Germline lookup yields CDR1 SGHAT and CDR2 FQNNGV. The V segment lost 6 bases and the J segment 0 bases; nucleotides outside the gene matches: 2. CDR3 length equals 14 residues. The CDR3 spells CASRRQGVNTEAFF. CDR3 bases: TGTGCCAGCAGGAGACAGGGGGTGAACACTGAAGCTTTCTTT.